Here is one T cell receptor (beta chain) with its context. The data are from a study of blood T cell repertoires in COVID-19. Background on the study: Acute and convalescent COVID-19 specimens originated in the United States, Italy and Spain.

During active infection, Seattle patients enrolled and were then monitored through disease. Germline V gives CDR1 SGHTA, CDR2 FQGNSA. The CDR3 contains 16 residues. J gave up 4 bases and V 4 bases, and 7 bases lay outside the gene matches. Per the authors' pipeline: Using reference gene primer amplification, nucleated cell counts were estimated. The data were produced by immunoSEQ multiplex PCR, yet TCRdb's version contains in-frame clones alone and is incomplete. V and J calls plus clone size are reproduced from that table; the DNA served to infer D and trimming. The table records approximately 200,000 clones, about 81% of them present only once.

Sequenced input: peripheral blood. The V gene is TRBV7-2, the J gene TRBJ2-2; 9 nucleotides agree with TRBD1. The TCR originated in a woman over 75 with COVID-19, enrolled during active disease. CDR3 nucleotides: TGTGCCAGCAGCTCTACGGGACAGGGATCCACCGGGGAGCTGTTTTTT. Its translation: CASSSTGQGSTGELFF.